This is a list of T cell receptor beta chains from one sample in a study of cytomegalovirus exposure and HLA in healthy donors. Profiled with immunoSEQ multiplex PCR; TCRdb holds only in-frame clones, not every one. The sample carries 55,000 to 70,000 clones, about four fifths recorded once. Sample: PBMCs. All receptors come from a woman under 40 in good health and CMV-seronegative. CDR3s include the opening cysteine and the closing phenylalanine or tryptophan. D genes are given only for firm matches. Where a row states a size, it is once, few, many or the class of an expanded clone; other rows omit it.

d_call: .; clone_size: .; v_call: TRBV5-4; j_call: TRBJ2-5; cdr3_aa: CASSGDSARYQETQYF; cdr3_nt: TGTGCCAGCAGCGGCGACAGCGCCCGGTACCAAGAGACCCAGTACTTC
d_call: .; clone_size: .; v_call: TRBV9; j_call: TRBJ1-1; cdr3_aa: CASSAGVSTEAFF; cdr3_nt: TGTGCCAGCAGCGCGGGGGTTAGCACTGAAGCTTTCTTT
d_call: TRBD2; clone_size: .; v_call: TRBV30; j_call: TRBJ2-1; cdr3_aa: CAWETSGKGNEQFF; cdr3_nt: TGTGCCTGGGAGACTAGCGGGAAAGGGAATGAGCAGTTCTTC
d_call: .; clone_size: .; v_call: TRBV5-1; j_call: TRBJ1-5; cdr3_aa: CASSLSGPDQPQHF; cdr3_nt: TGCGCCAGCAGCTTGTCAGGGCCCGATCAGCCCCAGCATTTT
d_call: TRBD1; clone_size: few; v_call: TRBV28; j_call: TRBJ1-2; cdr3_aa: CASSPPQGRYGYTF; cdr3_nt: TGTGCCAGCAGCCCACCACAGGGGAGATATGGCTACACCTTC
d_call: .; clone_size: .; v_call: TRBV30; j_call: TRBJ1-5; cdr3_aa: CAWSARQRGAQHF; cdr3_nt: TGTGCCTGGAGTGCCAGACAGCGTGGGGCCCAGCATTTT
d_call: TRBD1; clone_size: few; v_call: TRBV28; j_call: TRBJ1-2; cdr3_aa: CASILHRDRGPFYGYTF; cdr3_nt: TGTGCCAGCATCCTCCACCGGGACAGGGGGCCTTTTTATGGCTACACCTTC
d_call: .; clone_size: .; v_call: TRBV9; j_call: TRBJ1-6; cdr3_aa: CASSGREGGNSPLHF; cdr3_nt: TGTGCCAGCAGCGGGCGGGAGGGCGGGAATTCACCCCTCCACTTT
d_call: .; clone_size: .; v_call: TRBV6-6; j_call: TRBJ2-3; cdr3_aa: CASSYPRTSSTDTQYF; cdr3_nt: TGTGCCAGCAGTTACCCGCGGACTTCTAGCACAGATACGCAGTATTTT
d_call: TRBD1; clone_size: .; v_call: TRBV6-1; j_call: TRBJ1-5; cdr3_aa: CASRLTGAQPQHF; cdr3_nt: TGTGCCAGCAGACTCACAGGGGCTCAGCCCCAGCATTTT
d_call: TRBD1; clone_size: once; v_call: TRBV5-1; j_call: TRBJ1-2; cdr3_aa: CASSWGSGGSWRGYTF; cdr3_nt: TGCGCCAGCAGCTGGGGTTCAGGGGGCTCTTGGCGGGGCTACACCTTC
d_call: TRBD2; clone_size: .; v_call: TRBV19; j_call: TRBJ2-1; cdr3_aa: CARNRLAQSYNEQFF; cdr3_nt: TGTGCCAGAAATCGACTAGCGCAATCCTACAATGAGCAGTTCTTC
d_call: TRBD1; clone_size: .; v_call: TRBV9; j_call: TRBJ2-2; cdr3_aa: CASKTGTGELFF; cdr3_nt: TGTGCCAGCAAGACAGGGACCGGGGAGCTGTTTTTT
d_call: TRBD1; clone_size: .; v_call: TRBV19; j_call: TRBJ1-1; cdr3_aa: CASSIRGQESKAFF; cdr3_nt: TGTGCCAGTAGTATCAGGGGACAGGAAAGTAAAGCTTTCTTT
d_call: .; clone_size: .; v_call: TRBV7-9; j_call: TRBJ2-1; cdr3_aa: CASSPSGGINEQFF; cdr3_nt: TGTGCCAGCAGCCCAAGCGGAGGGATCAATGAGCAGTTCTTC
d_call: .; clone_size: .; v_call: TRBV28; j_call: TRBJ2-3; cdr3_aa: CASIDDTTDTQYF; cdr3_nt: TGTGCCAGCATTGATGACACCACAGATACGCAGTATTTT
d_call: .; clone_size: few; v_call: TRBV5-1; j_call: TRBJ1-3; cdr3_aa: CASSEPSSGNTIYF; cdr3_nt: TGCGCCAGCAGCGAGCCGAGCTCTGGAAACACCATATATTTT
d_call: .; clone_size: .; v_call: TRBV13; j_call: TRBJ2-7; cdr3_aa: CASSLGLSYEQYF; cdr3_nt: TGTGCCAGCAGCTTAGGCCTATCCTACGAGCAGTACTTC
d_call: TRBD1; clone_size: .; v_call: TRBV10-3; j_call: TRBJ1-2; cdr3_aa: CAISDPGTGGNYGYTF; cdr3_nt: TGTGCCATCAGTGATCCCGGGACAGGTGGGAACTATGGCTACACCTTC
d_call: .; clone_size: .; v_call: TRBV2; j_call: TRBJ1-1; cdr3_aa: CASSPFTWPAFF; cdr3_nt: TGTGCCAGCAGCCCATTTACATGGCCCGCTTTCTTT
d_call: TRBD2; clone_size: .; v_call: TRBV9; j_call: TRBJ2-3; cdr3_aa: CASSQQLAGSTDTQYF; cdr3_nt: TGTGCCAGCAGCCAACAACTAGCGGGGAGCACAGATACGCAGTATTTT
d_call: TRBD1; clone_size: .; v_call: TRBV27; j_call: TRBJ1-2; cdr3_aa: CASSDRGPGYGYTF; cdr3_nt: TGTGCCAGCTCCGACAGGGGGCCAGGCTATGGCTACACCTTC
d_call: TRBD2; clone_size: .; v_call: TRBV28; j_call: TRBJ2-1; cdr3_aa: CASSPLAGSGNEQFF; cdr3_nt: TGTGCCAGCAGTCCTCTAGCGGGAAGTGGCAATGAGCAGTTCTTC
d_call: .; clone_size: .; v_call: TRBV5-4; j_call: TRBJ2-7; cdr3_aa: CASSFGSYEQYF; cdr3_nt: TGTGCCAGCAGCTTCGGGTCCTACGAGCAGTACTTC
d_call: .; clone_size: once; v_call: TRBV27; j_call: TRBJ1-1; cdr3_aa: CASIANQGLVTEAFF; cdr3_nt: TGTGCCAGCATTGCGAACCAGGGGCTGGTCACTGAAGCTTTCTTT
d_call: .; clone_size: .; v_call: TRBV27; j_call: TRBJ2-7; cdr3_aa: CASSFSRGSYEQYF; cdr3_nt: TGTGCCAGCAGTTTCTCTCGCGGCTCCTACGAGCAGTACTTC
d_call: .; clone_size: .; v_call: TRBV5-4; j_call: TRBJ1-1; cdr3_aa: CASSLAQGMYTEAFF; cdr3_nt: TGTGCCAGCAGCTTAGCGCAGGGTATGTACACTGAAGCTTTCTTT
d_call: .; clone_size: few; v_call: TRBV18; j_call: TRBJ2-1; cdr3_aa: CASSPMIRGDEQFF; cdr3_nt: TGTGCCAGCTCACCAATGATCAGGGGAGATGAGCAGTTCTTC
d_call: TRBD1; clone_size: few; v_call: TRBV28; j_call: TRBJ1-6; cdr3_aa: CASSLGQGYSPLHF; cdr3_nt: TGTGCCAGCAGTTTAGGACAGGGATATTCACCCCTCCACTTT
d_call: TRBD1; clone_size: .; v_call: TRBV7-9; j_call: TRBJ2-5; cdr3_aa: CASSSRTGYQETQYF; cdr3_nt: TGTGCCAGCAGCTCCCGGACAGGGTACCAAGAGACCCAGTACTTC
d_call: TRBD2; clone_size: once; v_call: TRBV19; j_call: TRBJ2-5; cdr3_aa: CASSRGLAEETQYF; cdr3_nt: TGTGCCAGCAGCCGAGGACTAGCCGAAGAGACCCAGTACTTC
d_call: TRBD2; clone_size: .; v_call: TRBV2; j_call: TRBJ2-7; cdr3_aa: CASSAGTSGYEQYF; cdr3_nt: TGTGCCAGCAGTGCCGGGACTAGCGGGTACGAGCAGTACTTC
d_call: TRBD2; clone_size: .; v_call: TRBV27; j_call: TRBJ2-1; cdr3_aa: CASSLTASGHDEQFF; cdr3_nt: TGTGCCAGCAGTTTAACGGCTAGCGGGCACGATGAGCAGTTCTTC
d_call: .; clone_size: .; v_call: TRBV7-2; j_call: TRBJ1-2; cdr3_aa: CASSLAGTSGYTF; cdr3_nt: TGTGCCAGCAGCCTAGCCGGGACTTCTGGCTACACCTTC
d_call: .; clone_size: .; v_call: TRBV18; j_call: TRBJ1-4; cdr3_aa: CASSPNTGSDEKLFF; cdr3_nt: TGTGCCAGCTCACCTAATACAGGGAGTGATGAAAAACTGTTTTTT
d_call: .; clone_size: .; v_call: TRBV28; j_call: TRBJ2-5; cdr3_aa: CASRAGLQETQYF; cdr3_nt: TGTGCCAGCAGAGCAGGACTCCAAGAGACCCAGTACTTC
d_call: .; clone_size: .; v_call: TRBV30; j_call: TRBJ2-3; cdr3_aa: CACTPDSDTDTQYF; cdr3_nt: TGTGCCTGCACGCCGGACAGCGACACAGATACGCAGTATTTT